This T cell receptor (beta chain) was profiled in a study of CD8+ T cells in alopecia areata. Findings and limits, study-wide: Uncertain still, given a single nonresponder, is whether baseline CD8+ expansion links to response.

Specified treatment: oral pan-JAK inhibitor, 5-10 mg twice daily. Reverse transcription of extracted RNA yielded cDNA, which provided the sequencing template. Repertoires were generated with immunoSEQ multiplex PCR, while TCRdb's copy carries only in-frame clones and drops some. Of around 270,000 clones listed, over 45% are singletons. This CDR3 comprises 17 residues. Germline V CDR1 and CDR2: WSHSY, SAAADI. With 4 bases removed from V and 1 base from J, the gap between germline ends came to 17 bases. The table lists this clone with a few counts. Its antigen is not known. The V call is TRBV10-2, the J call TRBJ1-5, with D tentatively TRBD1 (5 bases). The clonotype originates from a human donor with alopecia areata. The source was CD4+ T cells sorted from blood, collected at week 24, from a patient treated with tofacitinib. The CDR3 DNA reads as TGCGCCAGCAGTGGGGGACGTCCTGCGGGCAGCAATCAGCCCCAGCATTTT. This gives the protein CASSGGRPAGSNQPQHF.